The clone carrying this T cell receptor (beta chain) has just a few counts. Its target is unknown. CDR3 length equals 16 residues. V lost 6 bases and J lost 4; bases outside the gene matches: 10. Per germline, CDR1 MNHNS and CDR2 SASEGT. Every sampled donor was Caucasian and healthy. The data were obtained in a study of identical twins. Study-level findings and limits: Memory repertoires showed no such pattern, whereas abundant cord blood beta clonotypes carried fewer insertions.

Unique molecular identifiers were present on cDNA, and template switching added a universal primer site. MiXCR, run by TCRdb on the 5' RACE reads, gives a single entry per CDR3 protein. This sample has 310,000 or so distinct CDR3 sequences, with more than 6.5% found just once. This same sample was also part of a study on yellow fever vaccine responses in identical twins.

This TCR derives from a woman between 18 and 29 years old in good health. Sequencing used memory (CD45RO+) T cells sorted from blood. This chain connects TRBV6-1 to TRBJ2-3; TRBD2 matches at 10 bases. The CDR3 protein is CASSQTKRGGSDTQYF. CDR3 in DNA: TGTGCCAGCAGCCAAACCAAGCGGGGGGGCTCAGATACGCAGTATTTT.